The 10 T cell receptor beta chains below come from one sample, sequenced in a study of radiation and T cells in renal cell carcinoma. The time point was: baseline pretreatment blood. Treatment denoted: 15 Gy SBRT to primary tumor, nephrectomy 4 weeks later. The repertoire was sequenced with immunoSEQ multiplex PCR; TCRdb's copy has only in-frame clones and lacks some. The data contain approximately 110,000 clones, around 83% of them singletons. Sequencing was performed on blood, taken from a patient whose treatment included radiotherapy and nephrectomy. Receptors originate from a woman between 55 and 75 years old with renal cell carcinoma.

J is TRBJ2-4 and V is TRBV6-5; D is ambiguous. This CDR3 spans 14 amino acids. V gave up 2 bases and J gave up 8 bases, with 13 bases separating them. From germline, CDR1 is MNHEY and CDR2 SVGAGI. CDR3 amino acids: CASSYRIVRDIQYF. CDR3 in DNA: TGTGCCAGCAGTTACCGGATAGTAAGGGACATTCAGTACTTC.

The chain uses TRBV27 and TRBJ1-3; 9 nucleotides line up with TRBD1. CDR3 length: 14 amino acids. Per germline, CDR1 MNHEY and CDR2 SMNVEV (reference sequence). The junction had 2 bases not matched to a gene; V was cut back by 6 bases and J by 2 bases. The CDR3 is CASSRDRAGNTIYF. The CDR3 nucleotides read TGTGCCAGCAGCAGGGACAGGGCTGGAAACACCATATATTTT.

V gene TRBV9 combines with J gene TRBJ2-1; no definite D call. Germline V gene data show CDR1 as SGDLS and CDR2 as YYNGEE. The CDR3 length is 14 residues. Trimming removed 3 bases from V and 0 bases from J, with 7 bases in between. CDR3 protein: CASSEGSSYNEQFF. CDR3 DNA: TGTGCCAGCAGCGAGGGTAGCTCCTACAATGAGCAGTTCTTC.

The chain is built from TRBV5-1 and TRBJ2-1; D tentatively fits TRBD1 or TRBD2 (5 bases each). V was cut by 3 bases and J by 7 bases, with 11 bases left in between. Per the germline V gene, CDR1 is SGHRS and CDR2 is YFSETQ. CDR3 size: 13 residues. The CDR3 region has the DNA TGCGCCAGCAGCTATATAGGGGAGAATGAGCAGTTCTTC. Translating gives CASSYIGENEQFF.

The rearrangement joins TRBV6-5 to TRBJ1-1; 7 bases align to TRBD1. This CDR3 contains 12 residues. V lost 6 bases to trimming and J lost 8 bases; unmatched junction nucleotides: 6. CDR1 is MNHEY, CDR2 SVGAGI, per germline. Here the CDR3 reads CASSLGGSEAFF. The DNA for the CDR3 is TGTGCCAGCAGCCTAGGGGGCTCCGAAGCTTTCTTT.

The V and J genes are TRBV4-1 and TRBJ2-3; no firm D call. Germline values: CDR1 MGHRA, CDR2 YSYEKL. V was clipped by 2 bases and J by 6 bases, with 15 bases between them. This CDR3 comprises 15 residues. The DNA for the CDR3 is TGCGCCAGCAGCCAAAACTATGTCTCGGAGGATACGCAGTATTTT. Protein: CASSQNYVSEDTQYF.

The chain employs TRBV28 and TRBJ2-1; 8 bases line up with TRBD1. In germline, CDR1 is MDHEN, CDR2 SYDVKM. V gave up 10 bases and J gave up 2 bases; unmatched junction bases: 4. The CDR3 runs to 13 residues. CDR3 residues: CATTGGPYNEQFF. CDR3 nucleotide sequence: TGTGCCACCACAGGGGGTCCCTACAATGAGCAGTTCTTC.

The CDR3 loop is CASSISGGPQWSYNEQFF. As DNA, the CDR3 is TGTGCCAGTAGTATTAGCGGGGGGCCACAGTGGTCCTACAATGAGCAGTTCTTC. The V gene is TRBV19, the J gene TRBJ2-1; TRBD2 aligns across 10 bases. Per the germline V gene, CDR1 is LNHDA and CDR2 is SQIVND (reference sequence). The CDR3 contains 18 residues. The V and J ends lost 3 bases and 1 base, in that order; junction bases with no gene match: 9.

V and J are TRBV28 and TRBJ2-7; D unclear. This CDR3 comprises 14 residues. V was trimmed by 3 bases and J by 1 base, leaving 10 bases between them. Germline V gives CDR1 MDHEN, CDR2 SYDVKM. CDR3 region: CASSLGQASYEQYF. The CDR3 DNA is TGTGCCAGCAGTTTGGGCCAGGCATCCTACGAGCAGTACTTC.

This chain connects TRBV2 to TRBJ2-5; 8 nucleotides agree with TRBD1. This CDR3 has 15 residues. Trimming removed 6 bases from V and 0 bases from J; junction bases left unmatched: 6. Germline CDR1 SNHLY, CDR2 FYNNEI. CDR3 DNA: TGTGCCAGCAGCCAGACAGGGGCGCACCAAGAGACCCAGTACTTC. It encodes CASSQTGAHQETQYF.